The next 17 T cell receptor beta chains were all read from a single sample in a study of OX40 agonist ivuxolimab in advanced cancers. The protocol used for the library was the immunoSEQ multiplex PCR assay. TCRdb mirrors the immuneACCESS table, restricted to in-frame sequences. Some clones are absent from its copies; in checked studies, under half trace to an unresolved V gene, and the reason for the others is unknown. The sample includes around 99,000 clones, with approximately 90% observed a single time. Clones ranked in the top ten supply about 1.2% of the sample. The sequencing used CD4+ or CD8+ T cells sorted from blood, collected in a trial of the OX40 agonist ivuxolimab. The origin of the receptors is an adult with an advanced solid tumor such as melanoma, head and neck, liver or kidney cancer.

The V gene is TRBV19, the J gene TRBJ1-5; D is uncertain. Trimming stripped 3 bases from V and 3 bases from J, with 9 bases between. The CDR3 covers 14 residues. Germline V gives CDR1 LNHDA, CDR2 SQIVND (reference sequence). The CDR3 sequence: CASSIGSPNQPQHF. The CDR3 DNA sequence: TGTGCCAGTAGTATTGGCAGCCCCAATCAGCCCCAGCATTTT.

This clone was picked up one time. V usage is TRBV27 and J usage is TRBJ1-4; D remains unclear. The CDR3 extends over 13 amino acids. The germline CDR1 and CDR2 sequences are MNHEY and SMNVEV (reference sequence). V dropped 2 bases and J dropped 8 bases, with 9 bases sitting between them. CDR3 sequence: CASSLGGREKLFF. The CDR3 DNA is TGTGCCAGCAGTTTAGGAGGGCGCGAAAAACTGTTTTTT. The complete variable domain, with remaining parts taken from reference TRBV27 and TRBJ1-4, reads EAQVTQNPRYLITVTGKKLTVTCSQNMNHEYMSWYRQDPGLGLRQIYYSMNVEVTDKGDVPEGYKVSRKEKRNFPLILESPSPNQTSLYFCASSLGGREKLFFGSGTQLSVL.

This sequence joins TRBV6-5 and TRBJ2-7; weak D call: TRBD1 (6 bases). The CDR3 is 15 amino acids. CDR1 is MNHEY, CDR2 SVGAGI, per germline. The ends were cut back, 2 bases at V and 2 bases at J, with 13 bases in the middle. In DNA, the CDR3 is TGTGCCAGCAGTTACGGGGGCGGGCTCACCTACGAGCAGTACTTC. The encoded protein is CASSYGGGLTYEQYF.

This rearrangement joins TRBV9 to TRBJ2-6, with TRBD1 identical over 9 bases. V gave up 4 bases and J gave up 2 bases; unmatched junction bases: 10. CDR1 and CDR2 from the germline V gene are SGDLS and YYNGEE. The CDR3 extends over 18 amino acids. CDR3 sequence: CASSTRTGEVPGANVLTF. CDR3 coding DNA: TGTGCCAGCAGCACGCGGACAGGGGAAGTCCCTGGGGCCAACGTCCTGACTTTC.

This clone appeared a few times. This chain uses TRBV7-9 with TRBJ1-4; TRBD1 matches 7 bases. V gave up 6 bases and J gave up 5 bases; unmatched junction bases: 3. The CDR3 has 13 amino acids. The germline V gene has CDR1 SEHNR and CDR2 FQNEAQ (reference sequence). The CDR3 loop is CASRTGPNEKLFF. As DNA, the CDR3 is TGTGCCAGCAGGACAGGGCCGAATGAAAAACTGTTTTTT.

The chain has TRBV9 and TRBJ2-7; 11 bases are shared with TRBD2. With V trimmed by 4 bases and J by 5 bases, 11 bases remained unmatched. This CDR3 spans 16 amino acids. CDR1 is SGDLS and CDR2 is YYNGEE in the germline V gene. CDR3 DNA: TGTGCCAGCAGCAAAGGCACTAGCGGGAGTTATGACGAGCAGTACTTC. It is translated as CASSKGTSGSYDEQYF.

This clone was seen more than once but under ten times. V and J are TRBV28 and TRBJ1-1, with 7 bases fitting TRBD1. The CDR3 is made up of 13 amino acids. With V trimmed by 5 bases and J by 7 bases, 7 bases remained unmatched. From germline, CDR1 is MDHEN and CDR2 SYDVKM. The CDR3 reads CASSQGQKSEAFF. CDR3 nucleotides: TGTGCCAGCAGTCAGGGACAGAAGAGTGAAGCTTTCTTT. The complete variable domain, with remaining parts taken from reference TRBV28 and TRBJ1-1, reads DVKVTQSSRYLVKRTGEKVFLECVQDMDHENMFWYRQDPGLGLRLIYFSYDVKMKEKGDIPEGYSVSREKKERFSLILESASTNQTSMYLCASSQGQKSEAFFGQGTRLTVV.

The CDR3, as DNA: TGTGCCAGCAGCATTACCATCGGTAGGACCCAGTACTTC. Encoded protein: CASSITIGRTQYF. The chain employs TRBV6-5 and TRBJ2-5, with unresolved D. This CDR3 has 13 amino acids. CDR1 is MNHEY and CDR2 is SVGAGI in the germline V gene. Trimming pared 6 bases from V and 7 bases from J, leaving 15 bases between.

Here the CDR3 reads CASSIRSDNSPLHF. The CDR3 coding sequence is TGTGCCAGTAGTATTCGGTCGGATAATTCACCCCTCCACTTT. This chain links TRBV19 with TRBJ1-6, with D hard to call. This CDR3 spans 14 amino acids. The V gene lost 3 bases and the J gene lost 5 bases, with 8 bases spanning the gap. Germline CDR1 reads LNHDA; CDR2 reads SQIVND (reference sequence).

The chain carries TRBV2 and TRBJ2-5, with D perhaps TRBD2 (5 bases). Deletions cut 6 bases from V and 5 bases from J, with 13 bases between. The V gene's germline CDR1 is SNHLY and CDR2 FYNNEI. This CDR3 is 13 amino acids long. For the CDR3, the DNA is TGTGCCAGCAGACGGGGTACGGGGGAGACCCAGTACTTC. Protein: CASRRGTGETQYF.

The genes are TRBV28 and TRBJ2-1, with 10 bases fitting TRBD2. V lost 3 bases, J lost 5 bases, and 4 bases stayed unmatched. CDR1 and CDR2 from the germline V gene are MDHEN and SYDVKM. The CDR3 runs 15 residues. The CDR3 DNA follows: TGTGCCAGCAGTTTTGTGGGACTAGCGCACAATGAGCAGTTCTTC. This gives the protein CASSFVGLAHNEQFF.

The chain recombines TRBV7-8 with TRBJ1-1, with unresolved D. CDR3 length: 15 amino acids. Germline CDR1 and CDR2: SGHVS and FQNEAQ. The V and J ends lost 5 bases and 4 bases respectively, with 17 bases between them. CDR3 sequence reads: CASSPQSVYSTEAFF. Written as DNA, the CDR3 is TGTGCCAGCAGCCCACAATCCGTTTATTCCACTGAAGCTTTCTTT. Drawing the rest from reference TRBV7-8 and TRBJ1-1, the complete variable domain is GAGVSQSPRYKVAKRGQDVALRCDPISGHVSLFWYQQALGQGPEFLTYFQNEAQLDKSGLPSDRFFAERPEGSVSTLKIQRTQQEDSAVYLCASSPQSVYSTEAFFGQGTRLTVV.

This chain joins TRBV7-2 and TRBJ2-5, with D tentatively TRBD1 or TRBD2 (5 bases each). This CDR3 contains 13 residues. Trimming removed 10 bases at V and 5 bases at J, with 17 bases between. CDR1 and CDR2 from the germline V gene are SGHTA and FQGNSA. In nucleotides, the CDR3 is TGTGCCACCGCGAGAGGGGTAGAGGAGACCCAGTACTTC. This codes for CATARGVEETQYF.

The rearrangement links TRBV9 to TRBJ2-5; D remains unclear. The V end was cut by 4 bases, the J end by 5 bases, with 12 bases between. Germline loops: CDR1 SGDLS, CDR2 YYNGEE. This CDR3 contains 13 residues. The CDR3 region is CASSKAPAETQYF. As DNA, the CDR3 is TGTGCCAGCAGCAAAGCCCCGGCCGAGACCCAGTACTTC.

This sequence joins TRBV9 and TRBJ1-3; D gene ambiguous. This CDR3 has 12 amino acids. Germline lookup yields CDR1 SGDLS and CDR2 YYNGEE. Trimming removed 4 bases from V and 2 bases from J, with 4 bases in between. CDR3 coding DNA: TGTGCCAGCAGCCCCCCTGGAAACACCATATATTTT. The encoded protein is CASSPPGNTIYF.

This clone was observed a single time. The chain couples TRBV28 to TRBJ1-1; 12 bases are shared with TRBD1. The J segment lost 5 bases and the V segment lost 3 bases, leaving 10 bases of the junction unmatched. The CDR3 is 17 amino acids. Germline V gene lookup returns CDR1 MDHEN and CDR2 SYDVKM. CDR3 protein: CASSFRRGTGGYTEAFF. CDR3 DNA sequence: TGTGCCAGCAGTTTCCGACGTGGGACAGGGGGCTATACTGAAGCTTTCTTT.

The chain employs TRBV9 and TRBJ2-5; 14 bases map to TRBD2. Per germline, CDR1 SGDLS and CDR2 YYNGEE. V lost 0 bases, J lost 7 bases, and 5 bases stayed unmatched. CDR3 length: 16 amino acids. The CDR3 bases are TGTGCCAGCAGCGTAGAAGGGACTAGCGGGAGAGGGACCCAGTACTTC. This gives the protein CASSVEGTSGRGTQYF.